The clone carrying this T cell receptor beta chain was observed a single time. Its antigen remains unidentified. CDR1 is WNHNN and CDR2 is SYGVQD in the germline V gene (reference sequence). Trimming took off 4 bases at V and 6 bases at J, with 10 bases between the two ends. The CDR3 sequence is 13 residues long. The source of the sample is a study of Graves' ophthalmopathy and Graves' hyperthyroidism. Study findings and constraints: Also, most clonotypes expanded in the thyroid above 0.001 frequency appeared in blood. In predicting ophthalmopathy progression, the model reached 70.59% sensitivity and around 72% specificity. From stable hyperthyroidism, ophthalmopathy was separated by a 13-signature model with just under 90% sensitivity and roughly 81% specificity.

Scientists amplified the TCR beta CDR3 regions from RNA transcripts. The workflow started with a first-round RT-PCR run with HTBI primers and then moved on to a second-round multiplex PCR. Each CDR3 protein gets one entry after TCRdb re-called the multiplex PCR reads with MiXCR. The sample lists about 220,000 distinct CDR3 sequences; about a fifth were seen once. Material: peripheral blood. The receptor was isolated from a woman between 50 and 59 years old with Graves' ophthalmopathy. The chain recombines TRBV10-1 with TRBJ1-5; the D gene is possibly TRBD1 (6 bases). The CDR3 is CASSGDMGQPQHF. DNA for the CDR3: TGCGCCAGCAGTGGGGACATGGGTCAGCCCCAGCATTTT.